Listed here are 26 T cell receptor beta chains from one sample, sequenced in a study of CD8 T cells in ankylosing spondylitis. The antigens for these receptors are not known. General study points: Made up of eight highly homologous variants, a TCR beta motif appeared characteristic of ankylosing spondylitis blood.

TCRdb fed the 5' RACE reads into MiXCR, producing one record per CDR3 protein. The sample includes fewer than 750,000 distinct CDR3 sequences, about 20% of them seen just once. Sequenced input: blood, either unsorted or a sorted T cell fraction (not recorded which). The source of these receptors is a male donor with ankylosing spondylitis.

The gene calls are TRBV2 and TRBJ2-7; 8 nucleotides line up with TRBD2. With 4 bases clipped from V and 2 bases from J, the junction kept 4 bases outside the gene matches. The germline V gene encodes CDR1 SNHLY and CDR2 FYNNEI. This CDR3 contains 14 residues. DNA of the CDR3: TGTGCCAGCAGTGCGGGGCGGGAGGCCTACGAGCAGTACTTC. It yields the protein CASSAGREAYEQYF.

The chain links TRBV15 to TRBJ2-2; D gene unclear. V lost 0 bases and J 5 bases, leaving 13 bases between the germline ends. The CDR3 spans 16 residues. Looked up from germline, CDR1 is LNHNV and CDR2 is YYDKDF (reference sequence). CDR3 in amino acids: CATSRDPIFGTGELFF. The CDR3 bases are TGTGCCACCAGCAGAGACCCCATTTTTGGGACCGGGGAGCTGTTTTTT.

This clonotype was observed once. The DNA for the CDR3 is TGTGCCTATAGCGGGAGGGCCTATGAGCAGTTCTTC. It is translated as CAYSGRAYEQFF. V usage is TRBV30 and J usage is TRBJ2-1; TRBD2 agrees at 11 bases. J lost 8 bases, V lost 7 bases, and 4 bases had no gene match. The CDR3 loop spans 12 amino acids. Looked up from germline, CDR1 is GTSNPN and CDR2 is SVGIG (reference sequence). The full variable domain, in which reference TRBV30 and TRBJ2-1 provide the parts outside the CDR3, is SQTIHQWPATLVQPVGSPLSLECTVEGTSNPNLYWYRQAAGRGLQLLFYSVGIGQISSEVPQNLSASRPQDRQFILSSKKLLLSDSGFYLCAYSGRAYEQFFGPGTRLTVL.

The chain combines TRBV29-1 with TRBJ1-1; no reliable D call. The CDR3 covers 12 residues. The ends were cut back, 7 bases at V and 0 bases at J, with 9 bases in the middle. Germline CDR1 and CDR2: SQVTM and ANQGSEA. Written as DNA, the CDR3 is TGCAGCGCGAGAGACATGAACACTGAAGCTTTCTTT. As protein: CSARDMNTEAFF.

This rearrangement joins TRBV2 to TRBJ2-1; possibly TRBD2 for D (6 bases). The ends were cut back, 3 bases at V and 5 bases at J, with 17 bases in the middle. This CDR3 has 16 residues. Germline CDR1 reads SNHLY; CDR2 reads FYNNEI. This CDR3 reads CASSDPAGIPHNEQFF. The DNA for the CDR3 is TGTGCCAGCAGTGACCCAGCGGGCATTCCCCACAATGAGCAGTTCTTC.

The chain has TRBV10-2 and TRBJ2-7; D is undetermined. CDR3 length: 14 residues. The V end was cut by 5 bases, the J end by 0 bases, with 11 bases between. Germline V gene lookup returns CDR1 WSHSY and CDR2 SAAADI. The CDR3 DNA follows: TGCGCCAGCAGTTATAACAGTGTCTCCTACGAGCAGTACTTC. This encodes CASSYNSVSYEQYF.

This clonotype occurred a few times. The rearrangement joins TRBV12-3 or TRBV12-4 to TRBJ2-7, with TRBD2 matching over 7 bases. The CDR3 contains 15 residues. The V gene end was trimmed by 5 bases and the J gene end by 3 bases; junction bases not matched to a gene: 10. The CDR3 coding sequence is TGTGCCAGCAGTCCCGACCCTAGCGGTTACTACGAGCAGTACTTC. Residues: CASSPDPSGYYEQYF.

The chain has TRBV28 and TRBJ1-1, with 11 positions matching TRBD1. Germline assignment: CDR1 MDHEN and CDR2 SYDVKM. The CDR3 is 16 amino acids. The V gene end was trimmed by 6 bases and the J gene end by 5 bases; junction bases not matched to a gene: 11. The CDR3: CASSLGQGAIGTEAFF. The CDR3 DNA follows: TGTGCCAGCAGCCTCGGACAGGGGGCTATCGGGACTGAAGCTTTCTTT.

This clonotype was detected only a few times. The gene calls are TRBV12-3 or TRBV12-4 and TRBJ1-1; D ambiguous. The CDR3 is 14 residues long. Trimming shortened V by 7 bases and J by 2 bases, and 14 bases separated the two germline ends. The CDR3 here is CASTHLTDNTEAFF. In DNA, the CDR3 is TGTGCCAGCACCCACCTGACGGACAACACTGAAGCTTTCTTT.

The rearrangement uses TRBV6-1 and TRBJ1-5; 8 bases match TRBD1. This CDR3 spans 14 amino acids. V shed 6 bases and J 7 bases; nucleotides not matched to a gene: 8. The germline CDR1 and CDR2 sequences are MNHNS and SASEGT. CDR3 region: CASSPDRGRQPQHF. The DNA for the CDR3 is TGTGCCAGCAGCCCAGACAGGGGAAGACAGCCCCAGCATTTT.

This clonotype has just a few counts. The chain employs TRBV12-3 or TRBV12-4 and TRBJ1-2; tentative D call: TRBD1 (5 bases). The CDR3 has 14 residues. Trimming removed 3 bases at V and 5 bases at J, with 13 bases between. In DNA form, the CDR3 reads TGTGCCAGCAGTTTGAGGGGTACGCAATATGGCTACACCTTC. This translates into CASSLRGTQYGYTF.

The chain uses TRBV3-1 and TRBJ2-3, with 14 bases identical to TRBD2. This CDR3 has 17 amino acids. Unmatched junction bases numbered 8, after V lost 4 bases and J lost 5 bases. CDR1 and CDR2 from the germline V gene are LGHDT and YNNKEL (reference sequence). This chain's CDR3 is CASSLTSGGAGEDTQYF. The DNA for the CDR3 is TGTGCCAGCAGCCTGACTAGCGGGGGGGCTGGGGAAGATACGCAGTATTTT.

This clonotype has more than one count but fewer than ten. The chain recombines TRBV5-1 with TRBJ1-2; TRBD1 is a possible D gene (6 bases). The CDR3 is 12 residues long. CDR1 and CDR2 (germline): SGHRS, YFSETQ. V dropped 4 bases and J dropped 8 bases, with 12 bases sitting between them. The DNA for the CDR3 is TGCGCCAGCAGCGTCCGGGGGCGAGGCTACACCTTC. Protein product: CASSVRGRGYTF.

This clonotype was picked up a small number of times. This chain links TRBV7-9 with TRBJ1-1; D is ambiguous. V lost 0 bases to trimming and J lost 7 bases, with 6 bases between them. The CDR3 contains 12 residues. Germline assignment: CDR1 SEHNR and CDR2 FQNEAQ (reference sequence). This CDR3 is CASSLAPGEAFF. DNA for the CDR3: TGTGCCAGCAGCTTAGCGCCAGGTGAAGCTTTCTTT.

With respect to this clonotype: An end of the junction does not agree with germline; a read error may underlie this. The J gene is TRBJ2-5, the V gene TRBV4-2, with 11 bases matching TRBD2. The CDR3 sequence is 16 residues long. The germline gives CDR1 LGHNA, CDR2 YNFKEQ. For the CDR3, the DNA is TGTGGCAGCAGCCAAGAAGCTGGACTAGCGGGAGAGACCCAGTACTTC. Encoded protein: CGSSQEAGLAGETQYF.

The chain carries TRBV27 and TRBJ2-7; possibly TRBD1 or TRBD2 for D (5 bases each). This CDR3 comprises 13 residues. CDR1 is MNHEY, CDR2 SMNVEV, per germline (reference sequence). Trimming removed 7 bases at V and 7 bases at J, with 17 bases between. This CDR3 is CASKHRDLLEQYF. The CDR3 bases are TGTGCCAGCAAACACCGGGACCTCCTAGAGCAGTACTTC.

This clonotype was counted between two and nine times. This chain joins TRBV12-3 or TRBV12-4 and TRBJ1-3; a weak D match, TRBD1 (5 bases). V lost 6 bases and J lost 1, with 10 bases in between. This CDR3 has 14 residues. In DNA, the CDR3 is TGTGCCAGCAGCTTCGGGACGTCTGGAAACACCATATATTTT. It codes for CASSFGTSGNTIYF.

The chain carries TRBV5-1 and TRBJ2-3, with D unresolved. Germline-derived CDR1 and CDR2 are SGHRS and YFSETQ. The CDR3 has 14 amino acids. V was shortened by 2 bases and J by 1 base, with 8 bases between the two germline ends. CDR3 sequence (DNA): TGCGCCAGCAGCTTCATACCAGGCACAGATACGCAGTATTTT. It specifies CASSFIPGTDTQYF.

This chain joins TRBV20-1 and TRBJ2-1; TRBD1 matches 10 bases. Germline V gene data show CDR1 as DFQATT and CDR2 as SNEGSKA (reference sequence). The CDR3 spans 15 residues. The junction had 10 bases not matched to a gene; V was cut back by 4 bases and J by 7 bases. As DNA, the CDR3 is TGCAGTGCTACTGGGGACAGGGGTAATGGGAATGAGCAGTTCTTC. Translated, it gives CSATGDRGNGNEQFF.

This clonotype was detected ten times or more. The V gene is TRBV12-3 or TRBV12-4, the J gene TRBJ1-2; no definite D call. V was shortened by 1 base and J by 6 bases, with 12 bases between the two germline ends. This CDR3 has 14 amino acids. The CDR3 is CASSLVSGRDGYTF. For the CDR3, the DNA is TGTGCCAGCAGTTTAGTGTCAGGACGGGATGGCTACACCTTC.

The chain has TRBV5-1 and TRBJ2-7; no reliable D call. The germline V gene encodes CDR1 SGHRS and CDR2 YFSETQ. The CDR3 extends over 14 amino acids. V was pared by 1 base and J by 7 bases, with 15 bases between. CDR3 in DNA: TGCGCCAGCAGCTTGCTCTCCGGTACGGTGGAGCAGTACTTC. The encoded protein is CASSLLSGTVEQYF.

This chain links TRBV20-1 with TRBJ2-3, with TRBD2 identical over 7 bases. J gave up 6 bases and V 0 bases, and 12 bases lay outside the gene matches. There are 16 residues in the CDR3. From germline, CDR1 is DFQATT and CDR2 SNEGSKA (reference sequence). CDR3 amino acids: CSARDGRLASDDTQYF. Here the CDR3 DNA reads TGCAGTGCTAGAGATGGGAGACTAGCTAGTGACGATACGCAGTATTTT.

This clonotype was found a few times. V usage is TRBV29-1 and J usage is TRBJ1-2; a weak D match, TRBD1 (5 bases). The CDR3 runs to 13 residues. The V end was cut by 3 bases, the J end by 3 bases, with 11 bases between. Per the germline V gene, CDR1 is SQVTM and CDR2 is ANQGSEA. The CDR3 loop is CSVEGPGDYGYTF. DNA of the CDR3: TGCAGCGTTGAGGGGCCCGGGGACTATGGCTACACCTTC.

The chain links TRBV3-1 to TRBJ2-1; 11 bases match TRBD2. V trimming: 2 bases; J trimming: 2 bases; junction bases outside the gene matches: 5. The CDR3 length is 17 residues. In germline, CDR1 is LGHDT, CDR2 YNNKEL (reference sequence). CDR3 DNA sequence: TGTGCCAGCAGCCAACTCCTAGCGGGAGGTACCTACAATGAGCAGTTCTTC. It translates to CASSQLLAGGTYNEQFF.

This clonotype has just a few counts. The chain carries TRBV7-2 and TRBJ2-3; tentatively, D is TRBD2 (5 bases). The V end was cut by 9 bases, the J end by 3 bases, with 13 bases between. Germline lookup yields CDR1 SGHTA and CDR2 FQGNSA. The CDR3 spans 13 residues. The CDR3, as DNA: TGTGCCAGTCAACTAGGGCTAACAGATACGCAGTATTTT. Protein sequence: CASQLGLTDTQYF.

The chain links TRBV6-1 to TRBJ2-2, with D perhaps given as TRBD1 or TRBD2 (5 bases each). This CDR3 has 14 amino acids. Looked up from germline, CDR1 is MNHNS and CDR2 is SASEGT. Trimming took 7 bases from V and 8 from J, leaving 17 bases between them. CDR3 residues: CASNRAQGVGELFF. The CDR3 DNA reads TGTGCCAGCAACCGAGCCCAGGGAGTGGGGGAGCTGTTTTTT.